The subject of this entry is one TCR beta chain. Measured with immunoSEQ multiplex PCR; TCRdb has only the in-frame clones, and not every one. The profile shows 2.5 million or so clones, approximately 92% of them singletons. The data were obtained in a study of shared clonotypes between healthy human individuals. Study at large: CD8 memory received one plate per donor, CD8 naive two, CD4 memory three and CD4 naive three.

The V gene's germline CDR1 is MNHEY and CDR2 SVGAGI. V lost 6 bases, J lost 4 bases, and 15 bases lay in between. The CDR3 runs to 14 residues. Naive CD4+ cells were CD45RA-selected; the remaining cells were memory. Material: naive CD4+ T cells sorted from blood. Subset noted: CD45RA+ positively selected. V gene TRBV6-5 combines with J gene TRBJ1-2; D is perhaps TRBD1 (6 bases). This clonotype was sampled from a man aged 18 to 29 in good health. The CDR3, as DNA: TGTGCCAGCAGACGGGACACCGGAGTCTATGGCTACACCTTC. Amino acid sequence: CASRRDTGVYGYTF.